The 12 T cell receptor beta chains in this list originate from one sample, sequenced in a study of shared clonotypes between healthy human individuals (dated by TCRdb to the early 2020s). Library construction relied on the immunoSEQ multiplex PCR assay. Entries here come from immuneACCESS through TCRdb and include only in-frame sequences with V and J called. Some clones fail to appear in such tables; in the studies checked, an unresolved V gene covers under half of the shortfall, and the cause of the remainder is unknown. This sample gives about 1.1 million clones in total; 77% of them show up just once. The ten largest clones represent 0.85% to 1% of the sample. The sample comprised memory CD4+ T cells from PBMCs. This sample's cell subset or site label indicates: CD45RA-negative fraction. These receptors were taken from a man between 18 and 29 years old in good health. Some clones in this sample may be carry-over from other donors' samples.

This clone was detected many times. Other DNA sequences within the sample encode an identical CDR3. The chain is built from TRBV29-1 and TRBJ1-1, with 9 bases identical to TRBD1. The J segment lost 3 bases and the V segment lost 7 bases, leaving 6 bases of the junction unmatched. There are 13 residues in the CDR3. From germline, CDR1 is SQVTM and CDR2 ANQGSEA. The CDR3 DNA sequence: TGCAGCGCTCTGGGACAGGGATACACTGAAGCTTTCTTT. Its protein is CSALGQGYTEAFF.

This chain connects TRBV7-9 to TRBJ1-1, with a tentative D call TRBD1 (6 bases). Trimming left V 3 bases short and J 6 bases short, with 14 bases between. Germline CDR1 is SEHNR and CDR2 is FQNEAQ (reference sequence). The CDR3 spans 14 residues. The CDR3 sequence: CASSLVAGEAEAFF. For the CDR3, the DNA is TGTGCCAGCAGCTTGGTTGCAGGGGAGGCTGAAGCTTTCTTT.

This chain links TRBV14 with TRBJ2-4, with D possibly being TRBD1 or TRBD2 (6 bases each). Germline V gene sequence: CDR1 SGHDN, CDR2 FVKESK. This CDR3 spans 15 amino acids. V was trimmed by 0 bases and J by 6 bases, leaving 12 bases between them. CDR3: CASSQDSGGGNIQYF. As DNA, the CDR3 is TGTGCCAGCAGCCAAGATTCCGGGGGCGGAAACATTCAGTACTTC. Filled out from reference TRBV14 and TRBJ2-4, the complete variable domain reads EAGVTQFPSHSVIEKGQTVTLRCDPISGHDNLYWYRRVMGKEIKFLLHFVKESKQDESGMPNNRFLAERTGGTYSTLKVQPAELEDSGVYFCASSQDSGGGNIQYFGAGTRLSVL.

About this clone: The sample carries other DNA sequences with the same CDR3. The CDR3 coding sequence is TGCGCCAGCAGCTGGGGACAGGGACAAGAGACCCAGTACTTC. It yields the protein CASSWGQGQETQYF. The chain couples TRBV5-1 to TRBJ2-5; TRBD1 aligns across 9 bases. Germline V gene sequence: CDR1 SGHRS, CDR2 YFSETQ. The J segment lost 2 bases and the V segment lost 3 bases, leaving 2 bases of the junction unmatched. The CDR3 runs to 14 residues.

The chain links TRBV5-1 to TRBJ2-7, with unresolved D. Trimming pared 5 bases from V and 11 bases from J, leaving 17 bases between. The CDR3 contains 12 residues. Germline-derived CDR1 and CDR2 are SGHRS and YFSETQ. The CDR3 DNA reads TGCGCCAGCAGGGCCCGGACCCTACGTAAGTACTTC. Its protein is CASRARTLRKYF.

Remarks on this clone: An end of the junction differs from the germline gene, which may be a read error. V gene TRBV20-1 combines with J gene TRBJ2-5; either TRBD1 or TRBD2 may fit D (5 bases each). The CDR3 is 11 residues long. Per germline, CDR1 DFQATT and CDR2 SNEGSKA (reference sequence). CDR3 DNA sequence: TGCAGTGCTAGTCGGGGTCAGGGCAGGAACTTC. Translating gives CSASRGQGRNF.

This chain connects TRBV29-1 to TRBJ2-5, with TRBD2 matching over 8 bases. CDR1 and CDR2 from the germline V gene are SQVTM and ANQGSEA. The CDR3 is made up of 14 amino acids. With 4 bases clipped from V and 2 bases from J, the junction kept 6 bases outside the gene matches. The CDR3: CSVVAGTVQETQYF. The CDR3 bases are TGCAGCGTTGTAGCGGGAACTGTTCAAGAGACCCAGTACTTC.

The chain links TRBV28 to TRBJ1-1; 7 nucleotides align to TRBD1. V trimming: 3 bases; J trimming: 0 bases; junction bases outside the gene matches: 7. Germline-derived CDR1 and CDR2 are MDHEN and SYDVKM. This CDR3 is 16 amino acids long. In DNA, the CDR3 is TGTGCCAGCAGTTTCAGGACAGGAGGGATGAACACTGAAGCTTTCTTT. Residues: CASSFRTGGMNTEAFF.

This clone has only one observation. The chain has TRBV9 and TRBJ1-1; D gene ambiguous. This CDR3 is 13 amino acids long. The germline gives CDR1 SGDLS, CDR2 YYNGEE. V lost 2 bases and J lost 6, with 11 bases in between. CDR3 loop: CASSVGYAAEAFF. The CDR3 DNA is TGTGCCAGCAGCGTCGGCTATGCCGCTGAAGCTTTCTTT.

The CDR3 bases are TGCGCCAGCAGCCCCCTCGGGGGGCTGGGCACAGATACGCAGTATTTT. This codes for CASSPLGGLGTDTQYF. This chain uses TRBV4-1 with TRBJ2-3; perhaps TRBD2 as D (7 bases). V was pared by 4 bases and J by 1 base, with 15 bases between. The CDR3 extends over 16 amino acids. CDR1 and CDR2 from the germline V gene are MGHRA and YSYEKL.

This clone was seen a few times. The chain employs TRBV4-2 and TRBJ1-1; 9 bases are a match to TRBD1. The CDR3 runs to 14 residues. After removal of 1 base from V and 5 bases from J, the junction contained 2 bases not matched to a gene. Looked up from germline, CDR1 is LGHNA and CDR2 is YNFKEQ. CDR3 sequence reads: CASSQGDRDTEAFF. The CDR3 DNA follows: TGTGCCAGCAGCCAAGGGGACAGGGATACTGAAGCTTTCTTT.

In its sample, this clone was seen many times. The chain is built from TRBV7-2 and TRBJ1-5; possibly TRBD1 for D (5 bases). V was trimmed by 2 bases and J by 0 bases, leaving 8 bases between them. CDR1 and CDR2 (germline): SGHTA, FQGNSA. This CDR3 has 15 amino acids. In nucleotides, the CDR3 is TGTGCCAGCAGCTTACAGGGAAATAGCAATCAGCCCCAGCATTTT. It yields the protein CASSLQGNSNQPQHF.